These 3 T cell receptor beta chains originate from one sample sequenced in a study of blood T cell repertoires in COVID-19. This table comes from immunoSEQ multiplex PCR, and its TCRdb copy is limited to in-frame clones, with some not included. The sample contains approximately 200,000 clones, around 86% of which appear only once. The sequencing input was PBMCs or T cells enriched from blood (not recorded which). The receptors derive from a woman aged 25 to 39 who had recovered from COVID-19.

This chain joins TRBV7-6 and TRBJ2-2; 11 bases agree with TRBD2. The V gene's germline CDR1 is SGHVS and CDR2 FNYEAQ. V was pared by 1 base and J by 0 bases, with 10 bases of the junction left unmatched. The CDR3 is 20 amino acids. CDR3 loop: CASSLGVASGRTTNTGELFF. The CDR3 DNA sequence: TGTGCCAGCAGCTTAGGAGTGGCTAGCGGGAGGACAACGAACACCGGGGAGCTGTTTTTT.

The chain carries TRBV11-2 and TRBJ2-1; 13 bases match TRBD2. CDR1 is SGHAT, CDR2 FQNNGV, per germline. CDR3 length: 19 amino acids. V lost 5 bases and J lost 4; bases outside the gene matches: 14. In DNA, the CDR3 is TGTGCCAGCAGCCTGCGTGCCCTGGGACTAGCGGGATATTACAATGAGCAGTTCTTC. As protein: CASSLRALGLAGYYNEQFF.

The chain recombines TRBV6-4 with TRBJ2-2; perhaps TRBD2 as D (6 bases). Between the trimmed V and J ends, which lost 3 bases and 3 bases, there was a span of 11 bases. Looked up from germline, CDR1 is MRHNA and CDR2 is SNTAGT. This CDR3 contains 15 residues. The CDR3 bases are TGTGCCAGCAGTGAAAGCCCGGGGGACACCGGGGAGCTGTTTTTT. Protein sequence: CASSESPGDTGELFF.